This is a list of T cell receptor beta chains from one sample in a study of cytomegalovirus exposure and HLA in healthy donors. The data were produced by immunoSEQ multiplex PCR, yet TCRdb's version contains in-frame clones alone and is incomplete. The data contain 150,000 to 180,000 clones, about 88% of them singletons. Sample: PBMCs. These TCRs come from a woman under 30 in good health and CMV-seronegative. Each CDR3 is given with its conserved first and last residue. The D gene is left open where the match is weak. A clone size is listed for some rows: how often the clone was seen (once, few, many), or a class if it is expanded.

v_call	j_call	clone_size	d_call	cdr3_aa	cdr3_nt
TRBV4-1	TRBJ1-2	.	TRBD1	CASSQADRPGGYGYTF	TGCGCCAGCAGCCAAGCAGACAGGCCAGGGGGTTATGGCTACACCTTC
TRBV4-1	TRBJ2-7	.	TRBD1	CASSQGGTGGKEQYF	TGCGCCAGCAGCCAAGGGGGGACAGGGGGTAAAGAGCAGTACTTC
TRBV5-1	TRBJ2-5	.	.	CASSQDNQETQYF	TGCGCCAGCAGCCAAGACAACCAAGAGACCCAGTACTTC
TRBV29-1	TRBJ1-2	.	.	CSVAQDNYGYTF	TGCAGCGTTGCACAGGATAACTATGGCTACACCTTC
TRBV15	TRBJ2-3	.	TRBD2	CATSRDRSSGGTDTQYF	TGTGCCACCAGCAGAGATCGGTCGAGCGGGGGCACAGATACGCAGTATTTT
TRBV6-4	TRBJ1-6	few	.	CASSDKPNSPLHF	TGTGCCAGCAGTGACAAGCCTAATTCACCCCTCCACTTT
TRBV30	TRBJ2-7	.	TRBD1	CAWRELGTERDYEQYF	TGTGCCTGGAGGGAGCTCGGGACAGAACGGGACTACGAGCAGTACTTC
TRBV28	TRBJ2-3	.	TRBD1	CASSPLERTGDWRDTQYF	TGTGCCAGCAGTCCACTGGAGCGGACAGGGGATTGGAGAGATACGCAGTATTTT
TRBV28	TRBJ2-3	.	TRBD1	CASSPQGAIDTQYF	TGTGCCAGCAGTCCGCAGGGGGCGATAGATACGCAGTATTTT
TRBV10-2	TRBJ2-7	.	.	CASRFHRDKYEQYF	TGCGCCAGCAGGTTTCACCGGGACAAGTACGAGCAGTACTTC
TRBV18	TRBJ1-1	.	.	CASSTYGTEAFF	TGTGCCAGCTCAACCTACGGCACTGAAGCTTTCTTT
TRBV4-2	TRBJ2-3	few	TRBD2	CASSQGTSGVTDTQYF	TGTGCCAGCAGCCAAGGGACTAGCGGGGTCACAGATACGCAGTATTTT
TRBV7-2	TRBJ2-1	.	.	CASRISPGGSGNNEQFF	TGTGCCAGCAGGATAAGCCCCGGGGGTAGCGGCAACAATGAGCAGTTCTTC
TRBV6-5	TRBJ2-7	.	.	CASSSTVNEQYF	TGTGCCAGCAGTTCTACAGTGAACGAGCAGTACTTC
TRBV6-6	TRBJ2-5	.	.	CASTELGPQETQYF	TGTGCCAGCACCGAACTGGGGCCTCAAGAGACCCAGTACTTC
TRBV2	TRBJ2-6	few	TRBD1	CASLGQGNSGANVLTF	TGTGCCAGCTTAGGACAGGGGAATTCTGGGGCCAACGTCCTGACTTTC
TRBV18	TRBJ2-1	.	.	CASSPFSKEGEQFF	TGTGCCAGCTCACCATTCAGTAAAGAGGGTGAGCAGTTCTTC
TRBV4-2	TRBJ2-1	.	TRBD2	CASSRNGLESYNEQFF	TGTGCCAGCAGCAGAAATGGACTAGAATCCTACAATGAGCAGTTCTTC
TRBV5-4	TRBJ1-1	.	.	CASSPSLTGRVNTEAFF	TGTGCCAGCAGCCCTTCTCTAACAGGGCGGGTGAACACTGAAGCTTTCTTT
TRBV28	TRBJ2-5	once	TRBD1	CASSTGQGTKETQYF	TGTGCCAGCAGCACCGGACAGGGAACTAAAGAGACCCAGTACTTC
TRBV10-3	TRBJ1-2	.	.	CAISVAGDYGYTF	TGTGCCATCAGTGTCGCAGGGGACTATGGCTACACCTTC
TRBV5-1	TRBJ1-2	.	TRBD1	CASSLSGQGPYGYTF	TGCGCCAGCAGCTTGTCCGGACAGGGCCCCTATGGCTACACCTTC
TRBV4-3	TRBJ2-1	.	TRBD2	CASSKREGLDEQFF	TGCGCCAGCAGTAAGCGGGAGGGCCTCGATGAGCAGTTCTTC
TRBV10-2	TRBJ1-6	.	TRBD1	CASSLGQVPSSYNSPLHF	TGCGCCAGCAGTCTGGGACAGGTACCGAGCTCCTATAATTCACCCCTCCACTTT
TRBV7-8	TRBJ2-3	.	.	CASSQGEKGLLAQYF	TGTGCCAGCAGCCAAGGCGAAAAGGGACTTCTGGCGCAGTATTTT
TRBV5-1	TRBJ1-5	.	TRBD1	CASSLQGAAGQPQHF	TGCGCCAGCAGCTTGCAGGGGGCCGCCGGGCAGCCCCAGCATTTT
TRBV13	TRBJ1-2	.	TRBD1	CASSPGQGVYGYTF	TGTGCCAGCAGCCCGGGACAGGGAGTCTATGGCTACACCTTC
TRBV7-2	TRBJ2-5	.	.	CASSLAIQETQYF	TGTGCCAGCAGCTTAGCTATTCAAGAGACCCAGTACTTC
TRBV25-1	TRBJ2-1	.	TRBD1	CASSGGQGLYNEQFF	TGTGCCAGCAGTGGGGGACAGGGGCTGTACAATGAGCAGTTCTTC
TRBV7-2	TRBJ2-7	.	TRBD2	CASSLIAGGRWEQYF	TGTGCCAGCAGCTTAATAGCGGGAGGGCGATGGGAGCAGTACTTC
TRBV10-3	TRBJ2-5	.	TRBD2	CAGGAGRAETQYF	TGTGCGGGAGGGGCGGGGAGAGCGGAGACCCAGTACTTC
TRBV4-2	TRBJ1-1	.	.	CASSPVRSRSEAFF	TGTGCCAGCAGCCCGGTACGGAGTCGGTCTGAAGCTTTCTTT
TRBV9	TRBJ2-7	.	.	CASSVGPGYLYEQYF	TGTGCCAGCAGCGTAGGCCCGGGATACCTCTACGAGCAGTACTTC
TRBV19	TRBJ2-7	.	TRBD1	CASSPGQGAREQYF	TGTGCCAGTAGCCCGGGACAGGGGGCACGGGAGCAGTACTTC
TRBV7-2	TRBJ2-6	few	TRBD1	CASSRRTGLTLSGANVLTF	TGTGCCAGCAGCCGACGGACAGGGCTCACTCTCTCTGGGGCCAACGTCCTGACTTTC
TRBV5-8	TRBJ2-3	.	TRBD2	CASSFSGASTDTQYF	TGTGCCAGCAGCTTTAGCGGGGCCAGCACAGATACGCAGTATTTT
TRBV28	TRBJ2-1	.	.	CASRGARDLVDEQFF	TGTGCCAGCAGGGGGGCACGGGACCTGGTAGATGAGCAGTTCTTC
TRBV4-3	TRBJ1-2	.	TRBD1	CASSQVAGGNGYTF	TGCGCCAGCAGCCAAGTAGCAGGGGGCAATGGCTACACCTTC
TRBV18	TRBJ2-7	.	TRBD1	CASSPRDSSYEQYF	TGTGCCAGCTCACCCCGGGACAGCTCCTACGAGCAGTACTTC